This T cell receptor (beta chain) stems from a study of blood T cell repertoires in COVID-19. The CDR3 is made up of 11 amino acids. The germline CDR1 and CDR2 sequences are SEHNR and FQNEAQ (reference sequence). Trimming cost V 4 bases and J 10 bases, with 8 bases left between them. Sequenced by immunoSEQ multiplex PCR; TCRdb stores in-frame clones only, minus some. The table lists about 240,000 clones, 87% of them singletons. The J gene is TRBJ2-1, the V gene TRBV7-9; weak D call: TRBD1 (5 bases). The TCR was taken from a man in his 60s who had recovered from COVID-19. Sequencing was done on a sample of peripheral blood. DNA of the CDR3: TGTGCCAGCAGCTCCTGGGGCGAGCAGTTCTTC. It codes for CASSSWGEQFF.